These 17 T cell receptor beta chains share one sample of origin, sequenced in a study of T cells in Graves' hyperthyroidism and ophthalmopathy (dated by TCRdb to the late 2010s). The library was obtained by multiplex PCR. The sequencer was an Illumina HiSeq 2000. The TCR beta CDR3 regions were amplified from RNA transcripts. The first round of RT-PCR for the TCR CDR3 was performed with the HTBI primer set and the Qiagen OneStep RT-PCR kit. Starting from the raw public reads, TCRdb applied fastp trimming at Q25, assembled clones with MiXCR and retained in-frame beta chains. When rows share a CDR3 protein, they turn into one entry using the most common DNA and genes. This sample is represented by hundreds of thousands of distinct CDR3 sequences; roughly 15% of them were singletons. The ten biggest clones cover approximately 4.2% of the sample. The sequenced sample consisted of blood. These receptors all come from a woman between 40 and 55 years old with Graves' ophthalmopathy.

This clonotype has a count of ten or more. An end of the junction differs from the germline gene, which may be a read error. This chain links TRBV6-2 or TRBV6-3 with TRBJ2-7; D is possibly TRBD2 (6 bases). Per the germline V gene, CDR1 is MNHEY and CDR2 is SVGEGT. CDR3 length: 16 residues. CDR3 bases: TGTGCCAGCAGCTACTCTTCCGTGCGGGGACCCTACGAGCAGTACTTC. It specifies CASSYSSVRGPYEQYF.

This clonotype occurred a few times. A clone one base away is much larger, so this may be a read error. The chain links TRBV6-5 to TRBJ1-2; TRBD1 aligns across 7 bases. The CDR3 spans 14 residues. The germline CDR1 and CDR2 sequences are MNHEY and SVGAGI. The CDR3 nucleotides are TGTGCCAGCGGTTACAGGGGAGTAGAAGATGGCTACACCTTC. Protein sequence: CASGYRGVEDGYTF.

This clonotype was detected ten times or more. The rearrangement uses TRBV12-3 or TRBV12-4 and TRBJ1-5; 7 nucleotides line up with TRBD1. This CDR3 has 14 residues. Germline trimming cut 5 bases from V and 2 bases from J; bases unmatched to any gene: 3. CDR3 in DNA: TGTGCCAGCAGTGGCGACAGGGGCAATCAGCCCCAGCATTTT. Its protein product is CASSGDRGNQPQHF.

This rearrangement joins TRBV28 to TRBJ2-4; 7 bases are a match to TRBD1. The CDR3 spans 18 residues. V lost 4 bases to trimming and J lost 0 bases; unmatched junction nucleotides: 12. Germline V gene lookup returns CDR1 MDHEN and CDR2 SYDVKM. DNA of the CDR3: TGTGCCAGCAGTTCGGTGGGGACAGCCTTTTTAGCCAAAAACATTCAGTACTTC. Translating gives CASSSVGTAFLAKNIQYF. Full variable domain (outside the CDR3, taken from reference TRBV28 and TRBJ2-4): DVKVTQSSRYLVKRTGEKVFLECVQDMDHENMFWYRQDPGLGLRLIYFSYDVKMKEKGDIPEGYSVSREKKERFSLILESASTNQTSMYLCASSSVGTAFLAKNIQYFGAGTRLSVL.

This clonotype was observed many times. The chain carries TRBV28 and TRBJ2-2; 9 bases fit TRBD2. Germline lookup yields CDR1 MDHEN and CDR2 SYDVKM. With V trimmed by 6 bases and J by 5 bases, 10 bases remained unmatched. This CDR3 has 16 residues. CDR3 amino acids: CASSSGAGGRTGELFF. In nucleotides, the CDR3 is TGTGCCAGCAGCTCGGGGGCGGGAGGGAGGACCGGGGAGCTGTTTTTT.

This clonotype occurred many times. The CDR3: CSVGGQGAVYEQYF. The CDR3 DNA sequence: TGCAGCGTTGGAGGGCAGGGGGCTGTCTACGAGCAGTACTTC. The chain joins TRBV29-1 to TRBJ2-7, with 8 positions matching TRBD1. With 4 bases clipped from V and 3 bases from J, the junction kept 8 bases outside the gene matches. Germline-derived CDR1 and CDR2 are SQVTM and ANQGSEA. CDR3 size: 14 residues.

This clonotype was recorded at least ten times. This chain joins TRBV28 and TRBJ2-2; TRBD1 is a possible D gene (5 bases). This CDR3 region has 15 residues. Germline loops: CDR1 MDHEN, CDR2 SYDVKM. V was pared by 6 bases and J by 2 bases, with 13 bases between. The CDR3 region is CASRASGLNTGELFF. CDR3 in DNA: TGTGCCAGCAGAGCATCAGGGCTAAACACCGGGGAGCTGTTTTTT.

In its sample, this clonotype was seen many times. V usage is TRBV20-1 and J usage is TRBJ1-5; D perhaps matches TRBD1 (5 bases). CDR1 and CDR2 (germline): DFQATT, SNEGSKA (reference sequence). The germline V and J ends were trimmed by 6 bases and 6 bases, with 18 bases remaining between them. The CDR3 has 14 amino acids. Here the CDR3 reads CSARDPLAGQPQHF. The CDR3 nucleotides are TGCAGTGCCCGGGACCCCCTAGCCGGTCAGCCCCAGCATTTT.

CDR3 protein: CAWSVGFAGNQPQHF. As DNA, the CDR3 is TGTGCCTGGAGTGTAGGGTTTGCGGGCAATCAGCCCCAGCATTTT. V is TRBV30 and J is TRBJ1-5; D is uncertain. CDR3 length: 15 amino acids. The germline V gene has CDR1 GTSNPN and CDR2 SVGIG (reference sequence). V lost 0 bases and J 2 bases, leaving 11 bases between the germline ends.

This chain connects TRBV10-3 to TRBJ1-1, with D possibly matching TRBD1 (6 bases). V was trimmed by 8 bases and J by 2 bases, leaving 15 bases between them. CDR1 is ENHRY and CDR2 is SYGVKD in the germline V gene. The CDR3 totals 14 residues. CDR3 in amino acids: CAISTGTPNTEAFF. CDR3 nucleotides: TGTGCCATCTCAACCGGGACACCAAACACTGAAGCTTTCTTT.

This clonotype turned up a few times. The chain uses TRBV6-1 and TRBJ2-3; 10 positions match TRBD1. The CDR3 is 16 amino acids. CDR1 is MNHNS, CDR2 SASEGT, per germline. V was pared by 6 bases and J by 3 bases, with 9 bases of the junction left unmatched. CDR3 DNA sequence: TGTGCCAGCAGACCAGCGCGGACAGGGGGGACAGATACGCAGTATTTT. Its translation: CASRPARTGGTDTQYF.

The chain employs TRBV18 and TRBJ1-5, with TRBD1 identical over 9 bases. Germline-derived CDR1 and CDR2 are KGHSH and LQKENI. The CDR3 covers 16 residues. The trim removed 3 bases at V and 1 base at J, leaving 4 bases unmatched. CDR3 coding DNA: TGTGCCAGCTCACCCCCCGGGACAGGGAGCAATCAGCCCCAGCATTTT. Residues: CASSPPGTGSNQPQHF.

In this sample, this clonotype turned up many times. V usage is TRBV30 and J usage is TRBJ1-2; TRBD1 matches 11 bases. This CDR3 is 14 amino acids long. The germline V gene has CDR1 GTSNPN and CDR2 SVGIG (reference sequence). Unmatched junction bases numbered 4, after V lost 4 bases and J lost 3 bases. The CDR3 loop is CAWTGQGGDYGYTF. The CDR3 DNA reads TGTGCCTGGACGGGACAGGGGGGGGACTATGGCTACACCTTC. Combining the CDR3 with reference TRBV30 and TRBJ1-2 gives the whole variable domain SQTIHQWPATLVQPVGSPLSLECTVEGTSNPNLYWYRQAAGRGLQLLFYSVGIGQISSEVPQNLSASRPQDRQFILSSKKLLLSDSGFYLCAWTGQGGDYGYTFGSGTRLTVV.

The table lists this clonotype with a few counts. The CDR3 nucleotides are TGTGCCAGCAGGGATCTTCGGGGAGAAAACATTCAGTACTTC. The encoded protein is CASRDLRGENIQYF. The chain joins TRBV28 to TRBJ2-4; maybe TRBD2 (5 bases). The V gene's germline CDR1 is MDHEN and CDR2 SYDVKM. Trimming pared 6 bases from V and 5 bases from J, leaving 14 bases between. This CDR3 has 14 amino acids.

This clonotype came up many times. V gene TRBV4-1 combines with J gene TRBJ2-7; 11 bases align to TRBD2. With 4 bases clipped from V and 6 bases from J, the junction kept 11 bases outside the gene matches. There are 16 residues in the CDR3. Germline loops: CDR1 MGHRA, CDR2 YSYEKL. CDR3 region: CASSPPKGLAVGEQYF. The DNA of the CDR3 is TGCGCCAGCAGCCCACCCAAGGGACTAGCGGTTGGCGAGCAGTACTTC.

This clonotype showed up just a few times. This chain joins TRBV30 and TRBJ1-3; D not certain. This CDR3 contains 14 residues. CDR1 GTSNPN and CDR2 SVGIG come from the germline V gene (reference sequence). V was cut by 8 bases and J by 2 bases, with 16 bases left in between. CDR3 DNA sequence: TGTGCCAGTTCCGCCCAGATGCCTGGAAACACCATATATTTT. Amino acids: CASSAQMPGNTIYF.

This clonotype appeared many times. The CDR3 region is CASSISSWQDQPQHF. The CDR3 bases are TGTGCCAGTAGTATCTCCTCGTGGCAGGATCAGCCCCAGCATTTT. The chain joins TRBV19 to TRBJ1-5; D call uncertain. Deletions cut 3 bases from V and 5 bases from J, with 14 bases between. This CDR3 comprises 15 residues. Germline CDR1 LNHDA, CDR2 SQIVND (reference sequence).